One and the same sample provided the 26 T cell receptor beta chains below, sequenced in a study of T cells expressing NK-cell markers. No DNA is given; TCRdb re-called the 5' RACE reads and lists each CDR3 protein once. Found here are about 150,000 distinct CDR3 sequences; the top ten clones hold around a third. Sequenced sample: blood T cells: a sorted CD56 or NKG2C T cell subset, CD4+ or CD8+ T cells, or bulk PBMC T cells (not recorded which). These receptors came from a woman between 50 and 59 years old in good health.

This sequence joins TRBV3-1 and TRBJ2-1; TCRdb designates TRBD2, a call that cannot be tested without DNA. Germline loops: CDR1 LGHDT, CDR2 YNNKEL (reference sequence). This CDR3 has 15 residues. This CDR3 is CASSPLAGAYNEQFF.

The V and J genes are TRBV5-5 and TRBJ1-2. CDR1 SGHKS and CDR2 YYEKEE come from the germline V gene (reference sequence). The CDR3 consists of 15 residues. CDR3 protein: CASSLVREPRYGYTF.

The V call is TRBV27, the J call TRBJ2-5; the TCRdb D gene call, TRBD1, has no DNA to confirm it. CDR3 length: 15 amino acids. CDR1 is MNHEY, CDR2 SMNVEV, per germline (reference sequence). The CDR3 here is CASSSIWGARETQYF.

The chain couples TRBV5-6 to TRBJ2-5; the TRBD1 assignment by TCRdb is unverifiable without DNA. CDR1 SGHDT and CDR2 YYEEEE come from the germline V gene. The CDR3 has 15 amino acids. CDR3 loop: CASSLGRKRQETQYF.

CDR3 protein: CASYPFGGRFRNEQFF. This chain links TRBV7-9 with TRBJ2-1; TCRdb selects TRBD2, and the lack of DNA leaves this call unchecked. Per the germline V gene, CDR1 is SEHNR and CDR2 is FQNEAQ (reference sequence). The CDR3 consists of 16 residues.

The rearrangement links TRBV4-1 to TRBJ2-3. The CDR3 is made up of 14 amino acids. The germline V gene has CDR1 MGHRA and CDR2 YSYEKL. This chain's CDR3 is CASSHRLATDTQYF.

J is TRBJ2-3 and V is TRBV19; the D gene TCRdb calls, TRBD1, cannot be checked with no DNA. CDR1 and CDR2 (germline): LNHDA, SQIVND (reference sequence). This CDR3 is built from 13 residues. CDR3 residues: CASSIAGGELQYF. Drawing the rest from reference TRBV19 and TRBJ2-3, the complete variable domain is DGGITQSPKYLFRKEGQNVTLSCEQNLNHDAMYWYRQDPGQGLRLIYYSQIVNDFQKGDIAEGYSVSREKKESFPLTVTSAQKNPTAFYLCASSIAGGELQYFGPGTRLTVL.

This sequence joins TRBV3-1 and TRBJ2-1; absent DNA, TCRdb's TRBD2 call cannot be checked. This CDR3 has 17 amino acids. CDR1 is LGHDT, CDR2 YNNKEL, per germline (reference sequence). CDR3 sequence: CASSPGMVIAGGNEQFF.

The CDR3: CASSPRESLYEQYF. The chain has TRBV27 and TRBJ2-7; the D gene TCRdb calls, TRBD1, cannot be checked with no DNA. Germline assignment: CDR1 MNHEY and CDR2 SMNVEV (reference sequence). The CDR3 runs 14 residues.

The chain couples TRBV7-2 to TRBJ2-3. Germline lookup yields CDR1 SGHTA and CDR2 FQGNSA. This CDR3 contains 15 residues. The CDR3 here is CASSLLSVITDTQYF.

This chain links TRBV28 with TRBJ2-2; TCRdb gives TRBD1 as the D gene, but with no DNA this cannot be confirmed. The germline V gene encodes CDR1 MDHEN and CDR2 SYDVKM. This CDR3 spans 17 amino acids. This CDR3 is CASSPVYRTLNTGELFF. Using reference TRBV28 and TRBJ2-2 for the parts outside the CDR3, the full variable domain is DVKVTQSSRYLVKRTGEKVFLECVQDMDHENMFWYRQDPGLGLRLIYFSYDVKMKEKGDIPEGYSVSREKKERFSLILESASTNQTSMYLCASSPVYRTLNTGELFFGEGSRLTVL.

The CDR3 spells CSARDRASGWETQYF. J is TRBJ2-5 and V is TRBV20-1; the D gene TCRdb calls, TRBD2, cannot be checked with no DNA. The CDR3 covers 15 residues. Germline loops: CDR1 DFQATT, CDR2 SNEGSKA (reference sequence).

The J gene is TRBJ1-2, the V gene TRBV27; TCRdb picks TRBD1, but there is no DNA to check that call. Germline V gene lookup returns CDR1 MNHEY and CDR2 SMNVEV (reference sequence). The CDR3 has 13 residues. CDR3 sequence: CASSPSGDRRYTF.

This chain links TRBV4-1 with TRBJ2-3; TCRdb's D call, TRBD1, is unchecked because there is no DNA. The CDR3 is made up of 15 amino acids. Per the germline V gene, CDR1 is MGHRA and CDR2 is YSYEKL. The CDR3 spells CASSQRDRATDTQYF.

V is TRBV5-1 and J is TRBJ2-5; TCRdb's assignment of TRBD1 cannot be checked, as there is no DNA. The CDR3 runs 15 residues. From germline, CDR1 is SGHRS and CDR2 YFSETQ. The CDR3: CASNREGARQETQYF.

The V and J genes are TRBV27 and TRBJ1-5; TCRdb lists TRBD1, though no DNA is available to test this call. The CDR3 has 15 residues. Germline V CDR1 and CDR2: MNHEY, SMNVEV (reference sequence). The chain's CDR3 is CASRIHRGDNQPQHF.

This chain connects TRBV10-3 to TRBJ2-5; TCRdb picks TRBD1, but there is no DNA to check that call. Germline-derived CDR1 and CDR2 are ENHRY and SYGVKD. This CDR3 region has 15 residues. CDR3 residues: CAISSDRDSFGTQYF.

The chain carries TRBV28 and TRBJ1-1; TCRdb names TRBD1, which stays unverified in the absence of DNA. Per germline, CDR1 MDHEN and CDR2 SYDVKM. This CDR3 is built from 14 residues. This CDR3 is CASSFRQGRTEAFF.

The chain recombines TRBV29-1 with TRBJ1-1. Germline V lookup: CDR1 SQVTM, CDR2 ANQGSEA. This CDR3 is 12 amino acids long. CDR3 sequence reads: CSVEHMNTEAFF.

This chain uses TRBV27 with TRBJ2-3; TCRdb's assignment of TRBD2 cannot be checked, as there is no DNA. The CDR3 is 11 amino acids. Per germline, CDR1 MNHEY and CDR2 SMNVEV (reference sequence). CDR3 sequence reads: CATLDTDTQYF.

The chain couples TRBV12-3 or TRBV12-4 to TRBJ2-4; TCRdb's D gene call, TRBD1, goes unchecked for lack of DNA. The CDR3 consists of 13 residues. Here the CDR3 reads CASSPGQRLIQYF.

The V gene is TRBV10-2, the J gene TRBJ1-3; TCRdb returns TRBD1, unconfirmable since there is no DNA. Germline CDR1 and CDR2: WSHSY and SAAADI. The CDR3 runs to 18 residues. CDR3 residues: CASSALRDRPISGNTIYF.

This chain uses TRBV20-1 with TRBJ2-7; there is no DNA to check the TCRdb D call of TRBD1. Germline V gene lookup returns CDR1 DFQATT and CDR2 SNEGSKA (reference sequence). The CDR3 is 15 residues long. CDR3 residues: CSARIQQGRAYEQYF.

The chain joins TRBV5-1 to TRBJ2-5; TCRdb reports TRBD2, a call that lacks DNA to check it against. The CDR3 is made up of 15 amino acids. Germline V gene sequence: CDR1 SGHRS, CDR2 YFSETQ. CDR3 residues: CASNLAGESQETQYF.

The CDR3 is CATNRDRGPNTGELFF. This chain joins TRBV15 and TRBJ2-2; with no DNA, the TCRdb D assignment of TRBD1 cannot be verified. This CDR3 has 16 amino acids. Germline assignment: CDR1 LNHNV and CDR2 YYDKDF (reference sequence).

This chain connects TRBV6-1 to TRBJ1-1; TCRdb's D call, TRBD1, is unchecked because there is no DNA. The germline CDR1 and CDR2 sequences are MNHNS and SASEGT. The length of the CDR3 is 14 residues. CDR3: CASSEGGESSEAFF.